Each of the 28 T cell receptor beta chains below was sequenced from the same sample in a study of cytomegalovirus exposure and HLA in healthy donors. Primers included in the PCR were 60 Vbeta and 13 Jbeta primers. Clones were read by immunoSEQ multiplex PCR, and TCRdb kept only the in-frame ones, dropping some. The repertoire holds some 100,000 clones, with about 80% as singletons. Sequencing was performed on PBMCs. These receptor sequences come from a male donor in good health and CMV-seropositive.

This chain connects TRBV7-8 to TRBJ2-1; 9 nucleotides align to TRBD2. Germline V CDR1 and CDR2: SGHVS, FQNEAQ. The CDR3 has 14 residues. V trimming: 3 bases; J trimming: 7 bases; junction bases outside the gene matches: 4. The CDR3 region is CASSFSGGPNEQFF. The DNA of the CDR3 is TGTGCCAGCAGCTTTAGCGGGGGCCCTAATGAGCAGTTCTTC.

V gene TRBV19 combines with J gene TRBJ2-1, with TRBD2 matching over 11 bases. CDR3 length: 14 amino acids. Germline CDR1 reads LNHDA; CDR2 reads SQIVND (reference sequence). V trimming: 7 bases; J trimming: 6 bases; junction bases outside the gene matches: 5. DNA of the CDR3: TGTGCCAGTAAAGGGACTAGCGGACCCAATGAGCAGTTCTTC. Translation gives CASKGTSGPNEQFF. Based on the CDR3 plus reference TRBV19 and TRBJ2-1, the full variable domain is DGGITQSPKYLFRKEGQNVTLSCEQNLNHDAMYWYRQDPGQGLRLIYYSQIVNDFQKGDIAEGYSVSREKKESFPLTVTSAQKNPTAFYLCASKGTSGPNEQFFGPGTRLTVL.

The rearrangement links TRBV27 to TRBJ1-3; D perhaps matches TRBD1 (5 bases). V lost 5 bases, J lost 2 bases, and 13 bases lay in between. The CDR3 contains 15 residues. Germline values: CDR1 MNHEY, CDR2 SMNVEV (reference sequence). The CDR3 DNA is TGTGCCAGCAGTCCACGACAGTTTCCTGGAAACACCATATATTTT. The encoded protein is CASSPRQFPGNTIYF.

This chain joins TRBV5-1 and TRBJ2-1, with D perhaps matching TRBD2 (5 bases). Trimming stripped 5 bases from V and 4 bases from J, with 10 bases between. Germline V lookup: CDR1 SGHRS, CDR2 YFSETQ. The CDR3 runs to 13 residues. Written as DNA, the CDR3 is TGCGCCAGCAGAACTAGTGGGTACAATGAGCAGTTCTTC. Its protein is CASRTSGYNEQFF. Supplemented by reference TRBV5-1 and TRBJ2-1, the full variable domain reads KAGVTQTPRYLIKTRGQQVTLSCSPISGHRSVSWYQQTPGQGLQFLFEYFSETQRNKGNFPGRFSGRQFSNSRSEMNVSTLELGDSALYLCASRTSGYNEQFFGPGTRLTVL.

Turning to this clone: This specimen includes other DNA sequences encoding the same CDR3. The V call is TRBV19, the J call TRBJ1-1; D may be TRBD1 (5 bases). The germline V gene has CDR1 LNHDA and CDR2 SQIVND (reference sequence). The CDR3 is 14 residues long. Trimming took off 3 bases at V and 0 bases at J, with 8 bases between the two ends. The CDR3 DNA sequence: TGTGCCAGTAGTATTACAGGAATGAACACTGAAGCTTTCTTT. This translates into CASSITGMNTEAFF.

The V and J genes are TRBV18 and TRBJ2-3; TRBD1 matches at 12 bases. Germline values: CDR1 KGHSH, CDR2 LQKENI. The J segment lost 7 bases and the V segment lost 6 bases, leaving 11 bases of the junction unmatched. The CDR3 sequence is 16 residues long. The CDR3: CASSRRGDRGPNTQYF. The CDR3 nucleotides read TGTGCCAGCTCCCGTCGAGGGGACAGGGGGCCGAATACGCAGTATTTT.

In this sample, this clone turned up a few times. V and J are TRBV25-1 and TRBJ1-2; D may be TRBD1 (5 bases). Germline CDR1 MGHDK, CDR2 SYGVNS. Trimming cost V 1 base and J 8 bases, with 11 bases left between them. The length of the CDR3 is 13 residues. The CDR3 protein is CASSEWGERGYTF. The CDR3 coding sequence is TGTGCCAGCAGTGAATGGGGGGAACGGGGCTACACCTTC.

This chain uses TRBV2 with TRBJ2-7; D unresolved. Germline CDR1 SNHLY, CDR2 FYNNEI. The CDR3 length is 14 residues. Trimming pared 6 bases from V and 0 bases from J, leaving 12 bases between. The CDR3, as DNA: TGTGCCAGCAGGGGCGATACTTACTCCTACGAGCAGTACTTC. Residues: CASRGDTYSYEQYF.

This chain joins TRBV19 and TRBJ2-3; 11 positions agree with TRBD1. The CDR3 is 14 residues long. Germline assignment: CDR1 LNHDA and CDR2 SQIVND (reference sequence). V gave up 6 bases and J gave up 4 bases; unmatched junction bases: 3. CDR3 DNA: TGTGCCAGTAGGGACAGGGGGCGTTCAGATACGCAGTATTTT. This codes for CASRDRGRSDTQYF.

This chain links TRBV18 with TRBJ2-5; 7 nucleotides match TRBD1. V lost 4 bases and J lost 2; bases outside the gene matches: 1. CDR1 is KGHSH and CDR2 is LQKENI in the germline V gene. The CDR3 sequence is 13 residues long. The chain's CDR3 is CASSRDRQETQYF. The CDR3 DNA reads as TGTGCCAGCTCACGGGACAGACAAGAGACCCAGTACTTC.

The chain uses TRBV25-1 and TRBJ2-3; 11 nucleotides align to TRBD2. CDR3 size: 16 residues. The V segment lost 6 bases and the J segment 2 bases; nucleotides outside the gene matches: 7. Germline V gene sequence: CDR1 MGHDK, CDR2 SYGVNS. This CDR3 reads CASRAASGGNTDTQYF. CDR3 bases: TGTGCCAGCAGGGCGGCTAGCGGGGGGAACACAGATACGCAGTATTTT.

The chain joins TRBV2 to TRBJ1-5; a weak D match, TRBD1 (5 bases). This CDR3 is 13 amino acids long. Trimming cost V 6 bases and J 0 bases, with 6 bases left between them. Germline V gene lookup returns CDR1 SNHLY and CDR2 FYNNEI. CDR3 protein: CASRTDSNQPQHF. The CDR3 bases are TGTGCCAGCAGGACAGATAGCAATCAGCCCCAGCATTTT. The full variable domain, in which reference TRBV2 and TRBJ1-5 provide the parts outside the CDR3, is EPEVTQTPSHQVTQMGQEVILRCVPISNHLYFYWYRQILGQKVEFLVSFYNNEISEKSEIFDDQFSVERPDGSNFTLKIRSTKLEDSAMYFCASRTDSNQPQHFGDGTRLSIL.

The chain links TRBV2 to TRBJ2-3, with 8 bases matching TRBD2. Trimming at V came to 11 bases and at J to 6 bases, leaving 10 bases not matched to a gene. The V gene's germline CDR1 is SNHLY and CDR2 FYNNEI. The CDR3 has 13 amino acids. CDR3 loop: CARAGGGRDTQYF. CDR3 DNA: TGTGCCCGCGCGGGCGGGGGGCGGGATACGCAGTATTTT.

The chain carries TRBV19 and TRBJ2-4; TRBD1 matches 10 bases. Losses at the gene ends were 1 base for V and 7 bases for J; bases not matched to a gene: 1. CDR3 length: 14 amino acids. Germline CDR1 reads LNHDA; CDR2 reads SQIVND (reference sequence). The CDR3 region is CASSIVGQGNIQYF. The CDR3 nucleotides read TGTGCCAGTAGTATAGTGGGACAGGGGAACATTCAGTACTTC.

The chain carries TRBV5-1 and TRBJ2-5, with 10 bases lining up with TRBD1. The tail of the sequence fits TRBJ2-7 better, so the J call may be wrong. Per the germline V gene, CDR1 is SGHRS and CDR2 is YFSETQ. This CDR3 is 16 amino acids long. The CDR3 region is CASSLPGTGAAHEQYF. The DNA for the CDR3 is TGCGCCAGCAGCTTGCCCGGGACAGGGGCCGCCCACGAGCAGTACTTC.

The chain combines TRBV2 with TRBJ2-5; 10 nucleotides align to TRBD2. With V trimmed by 6 bases and J by 4 bases, 5 bases remained unmatched. The CDR3 is 14 residues long. Looked up from germline, CDR1 is SNHLY and CDR2 is FYNNEI. CDR3 DNA: TGTGCCAGCAGAAGAGCGGGGGGGCCAGAGACCCAGTACTTC. This translates into CASRRAGGPETQYF. The variable domain in full, with the rest retrieved from reference TRBV2 and TRBJ2-5, is EPEVTQTPSHQVTQMGQEVILRCVPISNHLYFYWYRQILGQKVEFLVSFYNNEISEKSEIFDDQFSVERPDGSNFTLKIRSTKLEDSAMYFCASRRAGGPETQYFGPGTRLLVL.

This chain connects TRBV7-8 to TRBJ2-2, with D possibly being TRBD1 (6 bases). CDR3 length equals 13 residues. Germline-derived CDR1 and CDR2 are SGHVS and FQNEAQ. With 10 bases removed from V and 3 bases from J, the gap between germline ends came to 12 bases. CDR3 in amino acids: CATTGRHTGELFF. The CDR3 DNA is TGTGCCACCACAGGGCGGCACACCGGGGAGCTGTTTTTT. Combining the CDR3 with reference TRBV7-8 and TRBJ2-2 gives the whole variable domain GAGVSQSPRYKVAKRGQDVALRCDPISGHVSLFWYQQALGQGPEFLTYFQNEAQLDKSGLPSDRFFAERPEGSVSTLKIQRTQQEDSAVYLCATTGRHTGELFFGEGSRLTVL.

The V call is TRBV11-2, the J call TRBJ2-1, with D uncertain. Germline assignment: CDR1 SGHAT and CDR2 FQNNGV. This CDR3 comprises 14 residues. V was shortened by 4 bases and J by 0 bases, with 7 bases between the two germline ends. DNA for the CDR3: TGTGCCAGCAGCTCCATTAGCTCCTACAATGAGCAGTTCTTC. As protein: CASSSISSYNEQFF.

The rearrangement uses TRBV19 and TRBJ1-3; TRBD1 is a possible D gene (6 bases). CDR1 is LNHDA, CDR2 SQIVND, per germline (reference sequence). The length of the CDR3 is 16 residues. Trimming pared 1 base from V and 2 bases from J, leaving 12 bases between. The CDR3 loop reads CASSIVRTATGNTIYF. The CDR3 nucleotides read TGTGCCAGTAGTATAGTCAGGACAGCAACTGGAAACACCATATATTTT.

The chain combines TRBV7-2 with TRBJ2-2; D might be TRBD1 (5 bases). Trimming took off 6 bases at V and 2 bases at J, with 19 bases between the two ends. Germline CDR1 is SGHTA and CDR2 is FQGNSA. This CDR3 region has 17 residues. CDR3 in amino acids: CASRPGVGVANTGELFF. CDR3 coding DNA: TGTGCCAGCAGACCCGGCGTAGGGGTAGCCAACACCGGGGAGCTGTTTTTT.

CDR3 residues: CASSLEAGEGYTF. CDR3 coding DNA: TGCGCCAGCAGCTTGGAGGCAGGGGAGGGCTACACCTTC. The chain carries TRBV5-1 and TRBJ1-2; D might be TRBD1 (6 bases). V was trimmed by 0 bases and J by 8 bases, leaving 11 bases between them. Germline V gene sequence: CDR1 SGHRS, CDR2 YFSETQ. The CDR3 is made up of 13 amino acids.

This rearrangement joins TRBV5-8 to TRBJ1-1, with D possibly matching TRBD1 (6 bases). Germline CDR1 reads SGHTS; CDR2 reads YDEGEE. Trimming shortened V by 9 bases and J by 0 bases, and 15 bases separated the two germline ends. The CDR3 is made up of 14 amino acids. The CDR3 region has the DNA TGTGCCACGACTCCGGGACATATGAACACTGAAGCTTTCTTT. Its protein is CATTPGHMNTEAFF.

This chain uses TRBV7-9 with TRBJ1-3; 7 nucleotides match TRBD1. V was clipped by 3 bases and J by 4 bases; unmatched bases: 9. CDR1 is SEHNR, CDR2 FQNEAQ, per germline (reference sequence). The CDR3 length is 16 residues. The CDR3 DNA reads TGTGCCAGCAGCTTGTATACAGGGGCGCTAGGAAACACCATATATTTT. Its protein is CASSLYTGALGNTIYF.

This chain joins TRBV19 and TRBJ1-2, with D perhaps TRBD1 (6 bases). The CDR3 is 15 residues long. V was shortened by 7 bases and J by 5 bases, with 20 bases between the two germline ends. Germline CDR1 LNHDA, CDR2 SQIVND (reference sequence). The CDR3: CASTPRTVGWYGYTF. The CDR3 region has the DNA TGTGCCAGTACTCCTCGGACAGTAGGATGGTATGGCTACACCTTC. The full variable domain, rest sourced from reference TRBV19 and TRBJ1-2, is DGGITQSPKYLFRKEGQNVTLSCEQNLNHDAMYWYRQDPGQGLRLIYYSQIVNDFQKGDIAEGYSVSREKKESFPLTVTSAQKNPTAFYLCASTPRTVGWYGYTFGSGTRLTVV.

On this clone: The junction differs from germline at one of its ends, possibly a read error. The chain recombines TRBV15 with TRBJ2-3, with D tentatively TRBD1 (6 bases). Germline V CDR1 and CDR2: LNHNV, YYDKDF (reference sequence). This CDR3 is 14 amino acids long. DNA for the CDR3: TGTGCCTCCAGATTTCGGACAGGCACAGATACGCAGTATTTT. Its protein is CASRFRTGTDTQYF.

The CDR3 loop is CACKVAGGETQYF. In DNA form, the CDR3 reads TGTGCCTGCAAGGTAGCGGGGGGGGAGACCCAGTACTTC. The rearrangement uses TRBV6-1 and TRBJ2-5, with TRBD2 matching 11 bases. The J segment lost 5 bases and the V segment lost 11 bases, leaving 7 bases of the junction unmatched. The CDR3 runs to 13 residues. Looked up from germline, CDR1 is MNHNS and CDR2 is SASEGT.

V usage is TRBV9 and J usage is TRBJ2-7; weak D call: TRBD2 (7 bases). The germline V gene has CDR1 SGDLS and CDR2 YYNGEE. Trimming left V 3 bases short and J 0 bases short, with 19 bases between. This CDR3 comprises 17 residues. For the CDR3, the DNA is TGTGCCAGCAGCGGGCCTGAGGGGGGGCCCAGCTCCTACGAGCAGTACTTC. Residues: CASSGPEGGPSSYEQYF.

The chain combines TRBV30 with TRBJ1-1, with 8 bases matching TRBD1. V was pared by 7 bases and J by 1 base, with 2 bases of the junction left unmatched. This CDR3 spans 12 amino acids. CDR1 is GTSNPN, CDR2 SVGIG, per germline (reference sequence). The CDR3 DNA is TGTGCCTCCGGGACAGGGAACACTGAAGCTTTCTTT. Protein product: CASGTGNTEAFF. The whole variable domain, remainder taken from reference TRBV30 and TRBJ1-1, is SQTIHQWPATLVQPVGSPLSLECTVEGTSNPNLYWYRQAAGRGLQLLFYSVGIGQISSEVPQNLSASRPQDRQFILSSKKLLLSDSGFYLCASGTGNTEAFFGQGTRLTVV.